The 31 T cell receptor beta chains presented below share a single source sample, sequenced in a study of T cells after yellow fever vaccination. TCRdb fed the 5' RACE reads into MiXCR, producing one record per CDR3 protein. There are a few hundred thousand distinct CDR3 sequences in the sample; roughly 3.9% occur only once, and approximately 23% lies in the top ten. The material sequenced was PBMCs, taken 5 days after the yellow fever booster vaccination. The receptors were sampled from a man aged 18 to 35 who received the YFV17D yellow fever vaccine.

The J gene is TRBJ2-7, the V gene TRBV7-8, with 11 positions matching TRBD2. This CDR3 is built from 16 residues. The V segment lost 2 bases and the J segment 6 bases; nucleotides outside the gene matches: 9. CDR1 and CDR2 (germline): SGHVS, FQNEAQ. The DNA for the CDR3 is TGTGCCAGCAGCTTACAGCCCGTCGGGACTAGCGGCGAGCAGTACGTC. It translates to CASSLQPVGTSGEQYV.

The V and J genes are TRBV4-2 and TRBJ1-3, with D uncertain. Germline-derived CDR1 and CDR2 are LGHNA and YNFKEQ. V was clipped by 0 bases and J by 0 bases, with 9 bases between them. The length of the CDR3 is 16 residues. CDR3 in amino acids: CASSQELVRSGNTIYF. CDR3 sequence (DNA): TGTGCCAGCAGCCAAGAGTTAGTTCGCTCTGGAAACACCATATATTTT.

CDR3 loop: CASSPAGTSGSEQFF. The CDR3 DNA follows: TGTGCCAGCAGCCCCGCCGGGACTAGCGGGAGTGAGCAGTTCTTC. The chain has TRBV11-2 and TRBJ2-1; 14 bases map to TRBD2. With V trimmed by 5 bases and J by 9 bases, 6 bases remained unmatched. Germline lookup yields CDR1 SGHAT and CDR2 FQNNGV. The CDR3 covers 15 residues.

This clonotype was seen repeatedly, ten times or more. This chain connects TRBV12-3 or TRBV12-4 to TRBJ2-5, with unresolved D. The V end was cut by 5 bases, the J end by 4 bases, with 5 bases between. This CDR3 is 11 amino acids long. Here the CDR3 DNA reads TGTGCCAGCAGTCGCCGAGAGACCCAGTACTTC. This codes for CASSRRETQYF.

The rearrangement links TRBV7-3 to TRBJ2-3, with D perhaps TRBD2 (5 bases). The CDR3 length is 14 residues. Germline V gene lookup returns CDR1 SGHTA and CDR2 FQGTGA. Trimming stripped 2 bases from V and 2 bases from J, with 8 bases between. The CDR3, as DNA: TGTGCCAGCAGCTTAGAGGGTTTCACAGATACGCAGTATTTT. It specifies CASSLEGFTDTQYF. Variable domain in full (rest from reference TRBV7-3 and TRBJ2-3): GAGVSQTPSNKVTEKGKYVELRCDPISGHTALYWYRQSLGQGPEFLIYFQGTGAADDSGLPNDRFFAVRPEGSVSTLKIQRTERGDSAVYLCASSLEGFTDTQYFGPGTRLTVL.

This clonotype was recorded at least ten times. Relative to the germline gene, one junction end is altered; a read error may explain this. The chain recombines TRBV5-1 with TRBJ2-3; 8 nucleotides match TRBD1. The CDR3 runs 12 residues. Germline V gene sequence: CDR1 SGHRS, CDR2 YFSETQ. The CDR3 DNA sequence: TGTGCCAGCAGACAGGGGACAGATACGCAGTATTTT. Amino acid sequence: CASRQGTDTQYF.

V gene TRBV24-1 combines with J gene TRBJ2-6; TRBD2 is a possible D gene (5 bases). Germline V gene data show CDR1 as KGHDR and CDR2 as SFDVKD. The V and J ends lost 3 bases and 5 bases respectively, with 7 bases between them. The CDR3 contains 14 residues. The CDR3 bases are TGTGCCACCAGTGATACTAGAAGGGCCAACGTCCTGACTTTC. This translates into CATSDTRRANVLTF.

The rearrangement uses TRBV29-1 and TRBJ2-1, with 11 bases matching TRBD2. V lost 7 bases, J lost 9 bases, and 5 bases stayed unmatched. This CDR3 is built from 12 residues. Germline CDR1 SQVTM, CDR2 ANQGSEA. DNA of the CDR3: TGCAGCGGTACTAGCGGGGGCACTGAGCAGTTCTTC. Protein sequence: CSGTSGGTEQFF.

V is TRBV19 and J is TRBJ2-1; 8 nucleotides match TRBD2. Germline-derived CDR1 and CDR2 are LNHDA and SQIVND (reference sequence). V lost 6 bases to trimming and J lost 3 bases; unmatched junction nucleotides: 7. The CDR3 runs to 15 residues. The CDR3 region has the DNA TGTGCCAGTAGCTACCGGGGGGGCTACTACAATGAGCAGTTCTTC. Amino acids: CASSYRGGYYNEQFF.

This clonotype was counted only a few times. This chain uses TRBV5-1 with TRBJ2-7, with D uncertain. This CDR3 region has 14 residues. V was shortened by 3 bases and J by 0 bases, with 10 bases between the two germline ends. CDR1 and CDR2 (germline): SGHRS, YFSETQ. CDR3 in DNA: TGCGCCAGCAGCTCCACTTCTCCCTCCTACGAGCAGTACTTC. This sequence encodes CASSSTSPSYEQYF.

This clonotype was observed a few times. The chain employs TRBV5-1 and TRBJ2-2; 8 bases map to TRBD1. The CDR3 runs to 15 residues. The V and J ends lost 6 bases and 2 bases, in that order; junction bases with no gene match: 6. Germline V gene lookup returns CDR1 SGHRS and CDR2 YFSETQ. In nucleotides, the CDR3 is TGCGCCAGCACCCAGACAGGGGCTAACACCGGGGAGCTGTTTTTT. Translated, it gives CASTQTGANTGELFF.

This clonotype was seen more than once but under ten times. The rearrangement links TRBV18 to TRBJ2-5; TRBD2 matches at 7 bases. The CDR3 covers 15 residues. Germline assignment: CDR1 KGHSH and CDR2 LQKENI. Trimming at V came to 2 bases and at J to 1 base, leaving 4 bases not matched to a gene. The CDR3 region has the DNA TGTGCCAGCTCACCATACTGGGGGGGCCAAGAGACCCAGTACTTC. Encoded protein: CASSPYWGGQETQYF.

This clonotype appeared a few times. The gene calls are TRBV27 and TRBJ1-2; possible D gene TRBD1, 6 bases. Germline V lookup: CDR1 MNHEY, CDR2 SMNVEV (reference sequence). This CDR3 comprises 15 residues. Trimming took off 3 bases at V and 3 bases at J, with 14 bases between the two ends. CDR3: CASSFAGASHYGYTF. CDR3 nucleotides: TGTGCCAGCAGTTTCGCAGGGGCCTCACACTATGGCTACACCTTC.

The sample holds a few counts of this clonotype. CDR3 loop: CASSAGPAVTYEQYF. The CDR3 DNA follows: TGTGCCAGCAGCGCCGGACCCGCTGTTACCTACGAGCAGTACTTC. The chain employs TRBV5-6 and TRBJ2-7; D gene unclear. CDR3 size: 15 residues. The germline V gene encodes CDR1 SGHDT and CDR2 YYEEEE. V gave up 4 bases and J gave up 2 bases, with 16 bases separating them.

This clonotype was observed many times. This chain connects TRBV27 to TRBJ1-1; 9 bases line up with TRBD1. The germline CDR1 and CDR2 sequences are MNHEY and SMNVEV (reference sequence). The CDR3 is 14 amino acids. V dropped 7 bases and J dropped 1; count of bases not matched to a gene: 4. The CDR3 loop reads CASILTGGNTEAFF. As DNA, the CDR3 is TGTGCCAGCATCTTGACAGGGGGGAACACTGAAGCTTTCTTT.

The chain combines TRBV6-5 with TRBJ2-2, with D perhaps being TRBD1 or TRBD2 (5 bases each). Between the trimmed V and J ends, which lost 11 bases and 0 bases, there was a span of 10 bases. Germline assignment: CDR1 MNHEY and CDR2 SVGAGI. The CDR3 extends over 13 amino acids. CDR3 in amino acids: CAVGASNTGELFF. Written as DNA, the CDR3 is TGTGCCGTCGGGGCCTCGAACACCGGGGAGCTGTTTTTT.

This clonotype was recorded at least ten times. The chain has TRBV20-1 and TRBJ2-1; 7 bases fit TRBD2. V shed 5 bases, J shed 4 bases, and the junction held 11 bases outside the gene matches. CDR3 size: 15 residues. Germline V gene data show CDR1 as DFQATT and CDR2 as SNEGSKA (reference sequence). The CDR3 sequence is CSAGKGSGQYNEQFF. The CDR3 DNA sequence: TGCAGTGCTGGGAAAGGTAGCGGGCAATACAATGAGCAGTTCTTC.

In this sample, this clonotype turned up many times. V is TRBV5-4 and J is TRBJ1-2, with D hard to call. This CDR3 spans 14 amino acids. Germline loops: CDR1 SGHNT, CDR2 YYREEE (reference sequence). Deletions cut 4 bases from V and 7 bases from J, with 17 bases between. The CDR3 DNA reads as TGTGCCAGCAGCCCGCCACACAACTCCGCTGGCTACACCTTC. It yields the protein CASSPPHNSAGYTF. Filled out from reference TRBV5-4 and TRBJ1-2, the complete variable domain reads ETGVTQSPTHLIKTRGQQVTLRCSSQSGHNTVSWYQQALGQGPQFIFQYYREEENGRGNFPPRFSGLQFPNYSSELNVNALELDDSALYLCASSPPHNSAGYTFGSGTRLTVV.

Ten or more counts support this clonotype. This rearrangement joins TRBV19 to TRBJ2-1, with 9 bases fitting TRBD2. The germline V gene has CDR1 LNHDA and CDR2 SQIVND (reference sequence). This CDR3 is built from 15 residues. V dropped 4 bases and J dropped 0; count of bases not matched to a gene: 1. The CDR3 spells CASSKTSGSYNEQFF. The DNA of the CDR3 is TGTGCCAGTAGTAAGACTAGCGGCTCCTACAATGAGCAGTTCTTC. Combining the CDR3 with reference TRBV19 and TRBJ2-1 gives the whole variable domain DGGITQSPKYLFRKEGQNVTLSCEQNLNHDAMYWYRQDPGQGLRLIYYSQIVNDFQKGDIAEGYSVSREKKESFPLTVTSAQKNPTAFYLCASSKTSGSYNEQFFGPGTRLTVL.

This clonotype came up many times. V is TRBV18 and J is TRBJ2-4; maybe TRBD2 (5 bases). The CDR3 spans 14 residues. Germline values: CDR1 KGHSH, CDR2 LQKENI. V was trimmed by 6 bases and J by 7 bases, leaving 16 bases between them. The chain's CDR3 is CASSPIAGMNIQYF. CDR3 in DNA: TGTGCCAGCTCCCCTATCGCGGGTATGAACATTCAGTACTTC. Full variable domain (missing parts from reference TRBV18 and TRBJ2-4): NAGVMQNPRHLVRRRGQEARLRCSPMKGHSHVYWYRQLPEEGLKFMVYLQKENIIDESGMPKERFSAEFPKEGPSILRIQQVVRGDSAAYFCASSPIAGMNIQYFGAGTRLSVL.

The V call is TRBV7-3, the J call TRBJ1-6; no reliable D call. The germline V gene has CDR1 SGHTA and CDR2 FQGTGA. This CDR3 is built from 13 residues. Trimming shortened V by 5 bases and J by 6 bases, and 8 bases separated the two germline ends. CDR3 loop: CASSLLGNSPLHF. The DNA of the CDR3 is TGTGCCAGCAGCCTCCTGGGTAATTCACCCCTCCACTTT. The entire variable domain, with the rest obtained from reference TRBV7-3 and TRBJ1-6, is as follows: GAGVSQTPSNKVTEKGKYVELRCDPISGHTALYWYRQSLGQGPEFLIYFQGTGAADDSGLPNDRFFAVRPEGSVSTLKIQRTERGDSAVYLCASSLLGNSPLHFGNGTRLTVT.

V is TRBV20-1 and J is TRBJ2-3, with D possibly being TRBD2 (5 bases). Germline CDR1 and CDR2: DFQATT and SNEGSKA (reference sequence). There are 15 residues in the CDR3. Trimming removed 1 base from V and 1 base from J, with 12 bases in between. CDR3 sequence: CSARVSGVGTDTQYF. DNA for the CDR3: TGCAGTGCTAGAGTTTCCGGGGTTGGCACAGATACGCAGTATTTT.

This clonotype was seen a handful of times. This sequence joins TRBV7-9 and TRBJ1-1; D not certain. From germline, CDR1 is SEHNR and CDR2 FQNEAQ (reference sequence). The CDR3 covers 13 residues. V shed 7 bases and J shed 1 base, with 10 bases lying between them. The CDR3 loop reads CASKANSNTEAFF. DNA of the CDR3: TGTGCCAGCAAGGCAAACTCGAACACTGAAGCTTTCTTT. Combining the CDR3 with reference TRBV7-9 and TRBJ1-1 gives the whole variable domain DTGVSQNPRHKITKRGQNVTFRCDPISEHNRLYWYRQTLGQGPEFLTYFQNEAQLEKSRLLSDRFSAERPKGSFSTLEIQRTEQGDSAMYLCASKANSNTEAFFGQGTRLTVV.

This clonotype showed up many times. The rearrangement links TRBV6-6 to TRBJ2-5, with 8 nucleotides matching TRBD2. V was clipped by 6 bases and J by 3 bases; unmatched bases: 9. The CDR3 covers 15 residues. Germline CDR1 and CDR2: MNHNY and SVGAGI (reference sequence). The CDR3 sequence is CASRSGRGGEETQYF. The DNA for the CDR3 is TGTGCCAGCAGGTCCGGCCGGGGGGGCGAAGAGACCCAGTACTTC.

The CDR3 sequence: CATSDSLQETQYF. The CDR3 bases are TGTGCCACCAGTGATTCCCTGCAAGAGACCCAGTACTTC. The chain carries TRBV24-1 and TRBJ2-5; no firm D call. Germline CDR1 is KGHDR and CDR2 is SFDVKD. V lost 2 bases and J 2 bases, leaving 5 bases between the germline ends. The CDR3 covers 13 residues.

This chain connects TRBV4-1 to TRBJ1-5; D is unresolved. V lost 1 base and J lost 0, with 10 bases in between. The CDR3 length is 16 residues. Germline V gene lookup returns CDR1 MGHRA and CDR2 YSYEKL. The CDR3 reads CASSQAGGASNQPQHF. The CDR3 DNA reads as TGCGCCAGCAGCCAAGCCGGTGGCGCTAGCAATCAGCCCCAGCATTTT.

This clonotype was seen at least ten times. V and J are TRBV4-1 and TRBJ1-2; 8 bases match TRBD1. The CDR3 totals 15 residues. The germline gives CDR1 MGHRA, CDR2 YSYEKL. Trimming took 1 base from V and 3 from J; bases not matched to a gene: 4. The CDR3 DNA reads TGCGCCAGCAGCCAAGGACAGGGGAGAGACTATGGCTACACCTTC. Protein product: CASSQGQGRDYGYTF.

This clonotype came up many times. V is TRBV28 and J is TRBJ2-5; D is uncertain. This CDR3 is 13 amino acids long. Germline loops: CDR1 MDHEN, CDR2 SYDVKM. V shed 4 bases and J shed 5 bases, with 11 bases lying between them. This CDR3 reads CASSSFKTETQYF. In DNA, the CDR3 is TGTGCCAGCAGTTCCTTCAAAACGGAGACCCAGTACTTC.

The chain couples TRBV5-5 to TRBJ2-7, with D unresolved. Germline V gene sequence: CDR1 SGHKS, CDR2 YYEKEE (reference sequence). CDR3 size: 12 residues. V was pared by 2 bases and J by 4 bases, with 7 bases between. The CDR3 DNA is TGTGCCAGCAGCTTTCACGGTTACGAGCAGTACGTC. Protein: CASSFHGYEQYV.

This clonotype has a handful of counts. J is TRBJ2-5 and V is TRBV7-2; D might be TRBD1 or TRBD2, each matching 6 bases. Trimming removed 7 bases from V and 7 bases from J, with 16 bases in between. Germline CDR1 and CDR2: SGHTA and FQGNSA. This CDR3 comprises 13 residues. In nucleotides, the CDR3 is TGTGCCAGCACTCGGGAGCGCAGGGGGACCCAGTACTTC. Translated, it gives CASTRERRGTQYF.

This clonotype occurred many times. CDR3 sequence (DNA): TGCGCCAGCAGCTTGGAGGTCGTGCCTGGGGCCAACGTCCTGACTTTC. This translates into CASSLEVVPGANVLTF. V usage is TRBV5-1 and J usage is TRBJ2-6; D uncertain. CDR3 length: 16 amino acids. Germline V gene sequence: CDR1 SGHRS, CDR2 YFSETQ. The V and J ends lost 0 bases and 2 bases respectively, with 9 bases between them.